This TCR beta chain emerged from a study of identifying expanded T cells in peripheral blood. The germline V gene encodes CDR1 SNHLY and CDR2 FYNNEI. The CDR3 length is 14 residues. The ends were cut back, 6 bases at V and 1 base at J, with 12 bases in the middle. Clones were read by immunoSEQ multiplex PCR, and TCRdb kept only the in-frame ones, dropping some. The sample lists about 120,000 clones, more than 80% occurring once. This clonotype was obtained from a person between 18 and 75 years old in good health. This sequence joins TRBV2 and TRBJ1-1; D possibly corresponds to TRBD1 (6 bases). Sequencing was carried out using blood. CDR3 bases: TGTGCCAGCAGAAACAGGGCTGAGAACACTGAAGCTTTCTTT. Amino acids: CASRNRAENTEAFF.